What follows describes a single T cell receptor (beta chain). Its antigen is still unknown. Per-nucleotide qualities are absent, and no much larger clonotype sits a single base away. The CDR3 regions of human TCRbeta chains were analyzed by immunosequencing. As for how the authors treated the data: TCRs in the repertoires were compared against a reference library of SARS-CoV-2-specific TCRs that had been generated with the MIRA antigen-specificity platform. Breadth meant the fraction of unique TCRs that were SARS-CoV-2-associated, whereas depth meant the fraction of total T cells that were SARS-CoV-2-associated. Using the MIRA data, each spike-specific TCR was assigned both to the spike region to which the TCR was reactive and to a CD4 or CD8 class. Log10-transformed breadth and depth values were compared by one-way ANOVA with Sidak's multiple comparisons tests. The clones in this table, taken by TCRdb from immuneACCESS, are in-frame only. Not every clone is retained; where verified, under half of the shortfall comes from an unresolved V gene, and the cause of the rest is unknown. D and trimming come from the DNA, and the V and J calls and clone size come from that table. The sample includes approximately 100,000 clones, with more than 85% observed a single time. Of the sample, 4% to 5.5% falls within the top ten clones.

In light of the paper, this sample's time point label describes: baseline before first vaccination. Samples from vaccinated people were obtained from the UK trials COV001 and COV002, which included a single-blind randomized controlled phase 2/3 trial of AZD1222 (ChAdOx1 nCoV-19) in healthy adults. For TCRbeta chain sequencing, PBMC samples from trial participants were taken at day 0 and at day 28 after the second dose. A distance of 20 bases separates the germline ends of V and J, which lose 5 bases and 4 bases respectively. CDR1 and CDR2 are read off the germline V gene (reference sequence) as MNHEY and SMNVEV. The CDR3, cysteine through phenylalanine, is 16 amino acids long. Only CDR3 DNA is held: 48 bases, read in frame from base 1. This entry belongs to a study of T cell responses to AZD1222 COVID-19 vaccine (dated by TCRdb to the early 2020s). At the level of the whole study: Because spike-specific TCR depth and breadth did not differ between the two schedules, AZD1222 recipients who got a second dose at roughly 4 weeks were pooled with those who got a second dose at roughly 12 weeks. Trial participants were enrolled by age into 18-55, 56-69 and 70-plus year subgroups, with about 150, 28 and 57 TCR-sequenced participants respectively. TCR sequencing covered fewer than 250 trial participants: 207 given two doses of AZD1222 and approximately 26 given two doses of MenACWY control vaccine.

Study-wide conclusions, independent of this receptor: Reportedly, close to half of the unique spike-specific TCRs recognized epitopes lying outside the regions that are mutated in the B.1.351 and B.1.1.7 variants. Vaccine-associated CD4 TCRs spanned the whole spike protein, with dominant responses in regions 160-218 and 743-854. After two AZD1222 doses, spike-specific TCR breadth and depth were significantly higher than at day 0 and than in MenACWY recipients. In the small 56-69-year group, the increase in depth fell short of significance, most likely because of low power. Participants were mostly white British, with more females than males. The authors suggested clonal diversity may have been underestimated. Conclusions about previously exposed vaccinees are limited, since just six AZD1222 recipients were seropositive for SARS-CoV-2 at baseline. No day 14 peak-response samples were available, so repertoires were characterized only after the peak T cell response.

This clonotype was obtained from an adult in good health. The sample was peripheral blood, taken on day 0 of AZD1222 vaccination. The sequence links TRBV27 to TRBJ1-2; tentative D gene TRBD1, with 5 bases matching. The base sequence is TGTGCCAGCAGTCGGGGCCGAACCGGACCGGGCTATGGCTACACCTTC. It is translated as CASSRGRTGPGYGYTF.